This passage covers 21 T cell receptor beta chains from one sample sequenced in a study of identical twins (TCRdb year 2016). The library was obtained by 5' RACE. TCRdb lists the instrument as Illumina HiSeq 2000. Starting from the raw public reads, TCRdb applied fastp trimming at Q25, assembled clones with MiXCR and retained in-frame beta chains. A single entry per CDR3 protein holds the most common genes and DNA from its merged rows. This sample comprises 1,800,000 or so distinct CDR3 sequences, 32% of them detected only once. Around 0.3% of the sample is taken by the ten largest. Sample: cord blood. These receptors came from a newborn girl in good health.

The genes are TRBV5-8 and TRBJ1-2; possibly TRBD1 for D (6 bases). Germline values: CDR1 SGHTS, CDR2 YDEGEE. V was clipped by 1 base and J by 4 bases, with 11 bases between them. The CDR3 spans 14 residues. The CDR3 bases are TGTGCCAGCAGCTTGTGGGGAGGGGGCTATGGCTACACCTTC. The encoded protein is CASSLWGGGYGYTF.

A few counts support this clonotype. This chain joins TRBV3-1 and TRBJ2-1; TRBD2 aligns across 11 bases. The CDR3 has 15 residues. The ends lost 3 bases at V and 6 bases at J; junction bases unmatched: 4. Germline CDR1 and CDR2: LGHDT and YNNKEL (reference sequence). This chain's CDR3 is CASSQASGGFNEQFF. DNA for the CDR3: TGTGCCAGCAGCCAGGCTAGCGGGGGGTTCAATGAGCAGTTCTTC.

DNA for the CDR3: TGTGCCAGCAGCTTAAACCTCGGGAACATTCAGTACTTC. Its protein product is CASSLNLGNIQYF. The chain is built from TRBV11-2 and TRBJ2-4; no clear D. This CDR3 region has 13 residues. Germline CDR1 reads SGHAT; CDR2 reads FQNNGV. V was trimmed by 2 bases and J by 7 bases, leaving 9 bases between them.

The table lists this clonotype with a few counts. The chain couples TRBV29-1 to TRBJ2-1, with D uncertain. Germline lookup yields CDR1 SQVTM and CDR2 ANQGSEA. The V gene lost 8 bases and the J gene lost 0 bases, with 14 bases spanning the gap. The CDR3 extends over 14 amino acids. The CDR3 nucleotides read TGCAGCTCTACTGTAGAGAGCTCCTACAATGAGCAGTTCTTC. As protein: CSSTVESSYNEQFF.

The chain employs TRBV20-1 and TRBJ1-2; no clear D. Trimming pared 5 bases from V and 0 bases from J, leaving 10 bases between. The germline V gene encodes CDR1 DFQATT and CDR2 SNEGSKA (reference sequence). The CDR3 loop spans 13 amino acids. The CDR3 spells CSAGSEANYGYTF. As DNA, the CDR3 is TGCAGTGCTGGATCTGAAGCTAACTATGGCTACACCTTC.

V is TRBV3-1 and J is TRBJ2-1; 13 positions agree with TRBD2. There are 19 residues in the CDR3. The germline gives CDR1 LGHDT, CDR2 YNNKEL (reference sequence). V lost 6 bases to trimming and J lost 0 bases; unmatched junction nucleotides: 11. DNA for the CDR3: TGTGCCAGCAGTTCATGGACTAGCGGGGGCACCAGCTCCTACAATGAGCAGTTCTTC. It codes for CASSSWTSGGTSSYNEQFF.

With regard to this clonotype: A much more abundant neighbour one base away suggests this may be a read error. V usage is TRBV14 and J usage is TRBJ2-1; perhaps TRBD2 as D (5 bases). Trimming removed 3 bases from V and 10 bases from J, with 16 bases in between. The CDR3 is 14 residues long. Germline V gene sequence: CDR1 SGHDN, CDR2 FVKESK. CDR3 nucleotides: TGTGCCAGCAGCCAGATGAGTTGGGAGTACGAGCAGTTCTTC. Protein sequence: CASSQMSWEYEQFF.

The chain joins TRBV13 to TRBJ2-3; D may be TRBD2 (6 bases). Trimming removed 4 bases from V and 1 base from J, with 12 bases in between. The germline V gene encodes CDR1 PRHDT and CDR2 FYEKMQ (reference sequence). This CDR3 contains 15 residues. CDR3 sequence: CASSYGTYRTDTQYF. As DNA, the CDR3 is TGTGCCAGCAGCTACGGGACTTATCGCACAGATACGCAGTATTTT.

This clonotype was detected only a few times. This chain connects TRBV2 to TRBJ2-3; 7 nucleotides align to TRBD2. CDR1 and CDR2 from the germline V gene are SNHLY and FYNNEI. V was pared by 10 bases and J by 5 bases, with 15 bases of the junction left unmatched. The CDR3 length is 15 residues. The CDR3 protein is CAIPEGAGEVDTQYF. The CDR3 DNA sequence: TGTGCCATCCCGGAAGGGGCGGGAGAGGTAGATACGCAGTATTTT. Combining the CDR3 with reference TRBV2 and TRBJ2-3 gives the whole variable domain EPEVTQTPSHQVTQMGQEVILRCVPISNHLYFYWYRQILGQKVEFLVSFYNNEISEKSEIFDDQFSVERPDGSNFTLKIRSTKLEDSAMYFCAIPEGAGEVDTQYFGPGTRLTVL.

The chain joins TRBV24-1 to TRBJ2-4, with TRBD2 matching over 8 bases. The CDR3 covers 14 residues. The J segment lost 1 base and the V segment lost 5 bases, leaving 0 bases of the junction unmatched. Germline V CDR1 and CDR2: KGHDR, SFDVKD. The CDR3, as DNA: TGTGCCACCAGTGGACTAGCGGCCAAAAACATTCAGTACTTC. Residues: CATSGLAAKNIQYF.

As regards this clonotype: The junction does not match germline at one end; this may be a read error. The rearrangement uses TRBV4-1 and TRBJ1-2; D may be TRBD1 (6 bases). Germline V gives CDR1 MGHRA, CDR2 YSYEKL. CDR3 length: 13 residues. In nucleotides, the CDR3 is TGTGCCAGCAGCCTTACAGGGAACGATGGCTACACCTTC. Its protein product is CASSLTGNDGYTF.

The rearrangement joins TRBV20-1 to TRBJ2-5, with 12 bases lining up with TRBD1. Per germline, CDR1 DFQATT and CDR2 SNEGSKA (reference sequence). The CDR3 length is 14 residues. The junction had 6 bases not matched to a gene; V was cut back by 5 bases and J by 5 bases. In nucleotides, the CDR3 is TGCAGTGCTCCCCGGGACAGGGGGCGGGAGACCCAGTACTTC. Translated: CSAPRDRGRETQYF.

There are a few counts of this clonotype. The chain recombines TRBV15 with TRBJ2-3; D not resolved. V lost 0 bases, J lost 4 bases, and 5 bases lay in between. This CDR3 spans 13 amino acids. Germline V gives CDR1 LNHNV, CDR2 YYDKDF (reference sequence). Here the CDR3 DNA reads TGTGCCACCAGCAGAGATCGTCCAGATACGCAGTATTTT. It encodes CATSRDRPDTQYF.

Of note for this clonotype: Since a much larger clone is just one base distant, this may be a read error. The J gene is TRBJ2-3, the V gene TRBV12-3 or TRBV12-4; 7 bases agree with TRBD1. V was pared by 6 bases and J by 8 bases, with 20 bases of the junction left unmatched. The CDR3 is 17 residues long. In DNA form, the CDR3 reads TGTGCCAGCAGCCCTGGTGTGGGGACAGATCCCCTAGGTACGCAGTATTTT. It encodes CASSPGVGTDPLGTQYF.

This clonotype came up many times. The chain joins TRBV27 to TRBJ2-4; D is possibly TRBD2 (6 bases). Germline-derived CDR1 and CDR2 are MNHEY and SMNVEV (reference sequence). The CDR3 is 16 residues long. V lost 0 bases to trimming and J lost 0 bases, with 9 bases between them. CDR3 amino acids: CASSLSSGLAKNIQYF. Written as DNA, the CDR3 is TGTGCCAGCAGTTTATCTAGCGGCCTAGCCAAAAACATTCAGTACTTC.

This clonotype occurred many times. This chain connects TRBV7-2 to TRBJ2-3, with D perhaps matching TRBD2 (6 bases). The CDR3 contains 13 residues. Germline V gene data show CDR1 as SGHTA and CDR2 as FQGNSA. V was clipped by 2 bases and J by 6 bases, with 9 bases between them. CDR3 DNA sequence: TGTGCCAGCAGCTTACAGCGGGCGGATACGCAGTATTTT. Its protein is CASSLQRADTQYF.

This sequence joins TRBV18 and TRBJ2-1, with 9 bases aligning to TRBD2. The CDR3 sequence is 14 residues long. The germline V gene encodes CDR1 KGHSH and CDR2 LQKENI. The V gene end was trimmed by 3 bases and the J gene end by 9 bases; junction bases not matched to a gene: 6. The CDR3 here is CASSPKVAGAEQFF. The CDR3 DNA is TGTGCCAGCTCACCGAAGGTAGCGGGAGCTGAGCAGTTCTTC.

With respect to this clonotype: Relative to the germline gene, one junction end is altered; a read error may explain this. The V gene is TRBV20-1, the J gene TRBJ1-1; D is ambiguous. Germline V gene data show CDR1 as DFQATT and CDR2 as SNEGSKA (reference sequence). The length of the CDR3 is 14 residues. The CDR3 DNA is TGCAGTGCTAGAGTATCCAGTAGCAACATTGAAGCTTTCTTT. This encodes CSARVSSSNIEAFF.

The gene calls are TRBV29-1 and TRBJ2-7; D not certain. Per germline, CDR1 SQVTM and CDR2 ANQGSEA. The CDR3 has 14 amino acids. V was clipped by 4 bases and J by 7 bases, with 20 bases between them. The CDR3 region is CSVVGRVSYNEQYF. The DNA of the CDR3 is TGCAGCGTTGTAGGAAGGGTGTCATACAATGAGCAGTACTTC.

This rearrangement joins TRBV19 to TRBJ2-2, with D perhaps TRBD2 (6 bases). V lost 5 bases to trimming and J lost 4 bases, with 14 bases between them. CDR1 is LNHDA, CDR2 SQIVND, per germline (reference sequence). The CDR3 covers 15 residues. CDR3 nucleotides: TGTGCCAGTAGTCCCCATGGGGGGATCACCGGGGAGCTGTTTTTT. It translates to CASSPHGGITGELFF.

For the CDR3, the DNA is TGTGCCTGTGTCGCCAGGGCCAATAATTCACCCCTCCACTTT. This sequence encodes CACVARANNSPLHF. The chain recombines TRBV30 with TRBJ1-6; D might be TRBD1 (5 bases). The V gene's germline CDR1 is GTSNPN and CDR2 SVGIG (reference sequence). The CDR3 is 14 amino acids. V lost 6 bases to trimming and J lost 5 bases, with 14 bases between them.